This T cell receptor (beta chain) is drawn from a study of response to subunit inactivated influenza vaccine. Study-wide findings and caveats: That few new T cells are recruited by each seasonal influenza vaccination was the authors' suggestion.

Via MiXCR, TCRdb re-called the RT-PCR reads, giving one row per CDR3 protein. The sample yields some 480,000 distinct CDR3 sequences, roughly 11% seen once. This CDR3 is built from 15 residues. Germline V CDR1 and CDR2: SGHTA, FQGNSA. V gave up 4 bases and J gave up 6 bases, with 15 bases separating them. Details on this clonotype: Its specificity is unknown.

The receptor comes from a man aged 45-65 years who received an inactivated influenza vaccine. This sequence joins TRBV7-2 and TRBJ2-2; D possibly corresponds to TRBD1 (5 bases). Source: PBMCs from blood, taken 45 days after vaccination. Here the CDR3 reads CASSSSDLGAGELFF. The DNA for the CDR3 is TGTGCCAGCAGCTCGAGTGACCTAGGGGCCGGGGAGCTGTTTTTT. The full variable domain, in which reference TRBV7-2 and TRBJ2-2 provide the parts outside the CDR3, is GAGVSQSPSNKVTEKGKDVELRCDPISGHTALYWYRQSLGQGLEFLIYFQGNSAPDKSGLPSDRFSAERTGGSVSTLTIQRTQQEDSAVYLCASSSSDLGAGELFFGEGSRLTVL.